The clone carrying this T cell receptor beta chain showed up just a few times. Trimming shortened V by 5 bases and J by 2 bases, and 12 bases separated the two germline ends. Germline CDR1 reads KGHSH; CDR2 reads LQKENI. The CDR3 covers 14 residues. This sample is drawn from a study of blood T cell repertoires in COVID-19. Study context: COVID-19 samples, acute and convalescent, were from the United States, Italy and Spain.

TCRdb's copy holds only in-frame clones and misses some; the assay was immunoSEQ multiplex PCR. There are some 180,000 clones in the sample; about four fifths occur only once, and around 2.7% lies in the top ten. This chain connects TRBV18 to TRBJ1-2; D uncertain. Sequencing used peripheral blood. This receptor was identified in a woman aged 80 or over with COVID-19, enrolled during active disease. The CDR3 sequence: CASSLVQENYGYTF. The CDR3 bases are TGTGCCAGCTCATTAGTGCAGGAAAACTATGGCTACACCTTC.